Detailed here is one TCR beta chain. Its antigen is not known. Each patient relapsed following autologous stem cell transplantation, and prior brentuximab vedotin exposure differed. The study recorded best responses of complete response, partial response or progressive disease. Repertoires were generated with immunoSEQ multiplex PCR, while TCRdb's copy carries only in-frame clones and drops some. In the table there are about 110,000 clones, about 89% of which are singletons. CDR1 SGHRS and CDR2 YFSETQ come from the germline V gene. The CDR3 contains 12 residues. Between the trimmed V and J ends, which lost 8 bases and 5 bases, there was a span of 11 bases. The sample comes from a study of PD-1 blockade in classical Hodgkin lymphoma. Study results and limitations: When nivolumab was started under 1 year after ASCT, patients were excluded.

The chain recombines TRBV5-1 with TRBJ2-4; tentative D call: TRBD2 (6 bases). Sequenced material: peripheral blood mononuclear cells (PBMCs), taken before the second cycle of nivolumab. The sequence was collected from a human donor with classical Hodgkin lymphoma. The CDR3 sequence: CASRLDENIQYF. The DNA of the CDR3 is TGCGCCAGTAGACTAGACGAAAACATTCAGTACTTC.